The subject of this entry is one T cell receptor beta chain. Germline CDR1 reads GTSNPN; CDR2 reads SVGIG (reference sequence). The trim removed 8 bases at V and 1 base at J, leaving 1 base unmatched. The CDR3 spans 12 residues. This record belongs to a study of T cell changes during pregnancy in multiple sclerosis. The method was immunoSEQ multiplex PCR; TCRdb's version includes in-frame clones alone and lacks a portion of them. The table lists more than 65,000 clones, approximately 87% of them singletons. The starting material was peripheral blood, obtained after pregnancy. The TCR sequence derives from a female donor in good health, enrolled as a control in a pregnancy study. This chain uses TRBV30 with TRBJ2-2, with 7 bases identical to TRBD1. The CDR3 protein is CARTGNTGELFF. The DNA of the CDR3 is TGTGCCCGGACAGGGAACACCGGGGAGCTGTTTTTT. The full variable domain, completed using reference TRBV30 and TRBJ2-2, is SQTIHQWPATLVQPVGSPLSLECTVEGTSNPNLYWYRQAAGRGLQLLFYSVGIGQISSEVPQNLSASRPQDRQFILSSKKLLLSDSGFYLCARTGNTGELFFGEGSRLTVL.